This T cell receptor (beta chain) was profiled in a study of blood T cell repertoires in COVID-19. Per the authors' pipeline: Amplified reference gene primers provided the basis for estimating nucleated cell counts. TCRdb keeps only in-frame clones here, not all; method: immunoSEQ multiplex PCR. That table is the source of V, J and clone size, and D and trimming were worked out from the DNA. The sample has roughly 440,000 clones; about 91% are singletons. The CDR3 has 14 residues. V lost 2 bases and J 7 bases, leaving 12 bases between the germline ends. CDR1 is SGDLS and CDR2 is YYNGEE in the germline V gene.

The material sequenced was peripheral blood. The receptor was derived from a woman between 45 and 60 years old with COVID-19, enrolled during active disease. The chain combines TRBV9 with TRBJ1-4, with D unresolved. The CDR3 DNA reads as TGTGCCAGCAGCGTCAGGCAGACCGGTGAAAAACTGTTTTTT. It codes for CASSVRQTGEKLFF.